Following are 32 T cell receptor beta chains from one sample sequenced in a study of T cell responses to AZD1222 COVID-19 vaccine (dated by TCRdb to the early 2020s). Libraries were prepared through the immunoSEQ multiplex PCR assay. TCRdb stores this immuneACCESS table with in-frame sequences only. Part of the clones is absent; in the studies checked, under half of the shortfall reflects unresolved V genes, and no reason is known for the rest. The sample includes some 120,000 clones, with 89% observed a single time. The top ten clones comprise about 9.9% of the sample. Reading the label with the study, this specimen's time point is: about 28 days (+/-7) after the second vaccine dose. This specimen consisted of peripheral blood, obtained 28 days after the second AZD1222 dose. Receptor source: an adult who received the AZD1222 COVID-19 vaccine.

The gene calls are TRBV2 and TRBJ1-5; 8 nucleotides line up with TRBD1. CDR1 is SNHLY, CDR2 FYNNEI, per germline. This CDR3 comprises 13 residues. J lost 7 bases, V lost 7 bases, and 6 bases had no gene match. The CDR3 bases are TGTGCCAGCACCTCAGGGGGCGGGCAGCCCCAGCATTTT. It encodes CASTSGGGQPQHF.

V is TRBV5-5 and J is TRBJ1-4; TRBD1 might be the D (5 bases). The CDR3 totals 15 residues. V lost 3 bases to trimming and J lost 7 bases, with 16 bases between them. The germline gives CDR1 SGHKS, CDR2 YYEKEE (reference sequence). CDR3 nucleotides: TGTGCCAGCAGCTGGGCAGGGACGGACCTTGAAAAACTGTTTTTT. Translated, it gives CASSWAGTDLEKLFF.

In this sample, this clone is medium-sized. The chain links TRBV7-9 to TRBJ2-7; perhaps TRBD1 as D (6 bases). The V gene lost 4 bases and the J gene lost 4 bases, with 8 bases spanning the gap. The CDR3 has 12 residues. The germline CDR1 and CDR2 sequences are SEHNR and FQNEAQ (reference sequence). CDR3 sequence (DNA): TGTGCCAGCAGCTCGACAGGTTACGAGCAGTACTTC. This translates into CASSSTGYEQYF.

In DNA, the CDR3 is TGTGCCAGTTCACATTATGGACAGCAAGAGACCCAGTACTTC. It yields the protein CASSHYGQQETQYF. The V gene is TRBV19, the J gene TRBJ2-5; D is perhaps TRBD1 (6 bases). The CDR3 length is 14 residues. Trimming pared 8 bases from V and 2 bases from J, leaving 15 bases between. Germline V CDR1 and CDR2: LNHDA, SQIVND (reference sequence).

The rearrangement links TRBV4-2 to TRBJ2-7, with D unresolved. The ends were cut back, 0 bases at V and 2 bases at J, with 5 bases in the middle. This CDR3 has 13 residues. Germline V lookup: CDR1 LGHNA, CDR2 YNFKEQ. The CDR3 DNA is TGTGCCAGCAGCCAAGAGTGGACCTACGAGCAGTACTTC. Protein sequence: CASSQEWTYEQYF.

The chain couples TRBV30 to TRBJ2-1; D ambiguous. CDR3 length equals 12 residues. Trimming stripped 0 bases from V and 8 bases from J, with 8 bases between. Germline V lookup: CDR1 GTSNPN, CDR2 SVGIG (reference sequence). The CDR3 sequence is CAWSVQAYEQFF. The CDR3 region has the DNA TGTGCCTGGAGTGTACAAGCATATGAGCAGTTCTTC.

This chain uses TRBV18 with TRBJ2-1; TRBD1 agrees at 9 bases. The CDR3 is 16 amino acids. CDR1 and CDR2 from the germline V gene are KGHSH and LQKENI. V trimming: 2 bases; J trimming: 6 bases; junction bases outside the gene matches: 8. The chain's CDR3 is CASSPKTGTGLNEQFF. As DNA, the CDR3 is TGTGCCAGCTCACCAAAAACCGGGACAGGGCTCAATGAGCAGTTCTTC.

The chain carries TRBV2 and TRBJ2-7; TRBD1 matches 9 bases. The CDR3 is 14 residues long. Germline lookup yields CDR1 SNHLY and CDR2 FYNNEI. V was clipped by 11 bases and J by 1 base; unmatched bases: 9. In DNA form, the CDR3 reads TGTGCCTCAAGCACGGACAGGGGTTCCTACGAGCAGTACTTC. This codes for CASSTDRGSYEQYF.

The V and J genes are TRBV29-1 and TRBJ2-1; 12 bases are shared with TRBD2. Germline V gives CDR1 SQVTM, CDR2 ANQGSEA. V gave up 4 bases and J gave up 2 bases; unmatched junction bases: 18. The CDR3 is made up of 20 amino acids. Here the CDR3 reads CSVVRIRTSGTYDAYNEQFF. The CDR3 nucleotides read TGCAGCGTTGTAAGGATCAGGACTAGCGGGACGTATGACGCCTACAATGAGCAGTTCTTC.

The chain joins TRBV5-6 to TRBJ1-5, with D possibly being TRBD1 (6 bases). Germline V lookup: CDR1 SGHDT, CDR2 YYEEEE. The CDR3 is 14 residues long. V dropped 0 bases and J dropped 11 bases, with 15 bases sitting between them. The CDR3 loop reads CASSLGQGRRAQHF. For the CDR3, the DNA is TGTGCCAGCAGCTTGGGGCAGGGGCGGAGGGCCCAGCATTTT.

The chain is built from TRBV19 and TRBJ1-2, with 7 bases lining up with TRBD1. CDR1 is LNHDA, CDR2 SQIVND, per germline (reference sequence). V gave up 5 bases and J gave up 8 bases; unmatched junction bases: 17. This CDR3 is 16 amino acids long. In DNA, the CDR3 is TGTGCCAGTAGTTTATTCCCGGAGACAGGGCCGGGAGGCTACACCTTC. It specifies CASSLFPETGPGGYTF.

The chain is built from TRBV12-3 or TRBV12-4 and TRBJ2-7, with a weak D call TRBD2 (6 bases). The CDR3 runs to 13 residues. V was pared by 7 bases and J by 0 bases, with 10 bases between. In nucleotides, the CDR3 is TGTGCCAGCACCAGGAGGGCCTCCTACGAGCAGTACTTC. This codes for CASTRRASYEQYF.

This clone was seen a few times. The rearrangement uses TRBV6-2 or TRBV6-3 and TRBJ2-7; 9 nucleotides match TRBD2. Trimming removed 0 bases from V and 9 bases from J; junction bases left unmatched: 6. The CDR3 runs to 14 residues. CDR1 is MNHEY and CDR2 is SVGEGT in the germline V gene. CDR3 coding DNA: TGTGCCAGCAGTTACTCTGCGGGGGGGCAAGTGCAGTACTTC. This encodes CASSYSAGGQVQYF.

The chain links TRBV5-1 to TRBJ2-7; 12 bases align to TRBD2. The germline V gene has CDR1 SGHRS and CDR2 YFSETQ. CDR3 size: 16 residues. V was pared by 4 bases and J by 5 bases, with 10 bases of the junction left unmatched. The CDR3 sequence: CASSQGGLAGRHEQYF. For the CDR3, the DNA is TGCGCCAGCAGCCAAGGAGGACTAGCGGGAAGGCACGAGCAGTACTTC.

The J gene is TRBJ1-4, the V gene TRBV6-5; the match to TRBD1 covers 8 bases. The CDR3 has 13 amino acids. V dropped 8 bases and J dropped 7; count of bases not matched to a gene: 6. Germline values: CDR1 MNHEY, CDR2 SVGAGI. CDR3 region: CASGQGEGEKLFF. The CDR3 DNA is TGTGCCAGCGGACAGGGAGAGGGTGAAAAACTGTTTTTT.

This chain uses TRBV5-6 with TRBJ2-7; TRBD1 matches at 10 bases. The trim removed 4 bases at V and 2 bases at J, leaving 6 bases unmatched. This CDR3 spans 15 amino acids. CDR1 and CDR2 from the germline V gene are SGHDT and YYEEEE. The CDR3 sequence: CASSTRDRGPYEQYF. The CDR3 DNA sequence: TGTGCCAGCAGCACCCGGGACAGGGGCCCCTACGAGCAGTACTTC.

J is TRBJ2-7 and V is TRBV19; D possibly corresponds to TRBD1 (6 bases). The germline V gene has CDR1 LNHDA and CDR2 SQIVND (reference sequence). Deletions cut 5 bases from V and 4 bases from J, with 18 bases between. The CDR3 extends over 15 amino acids. This CDR3 is CASSPLPDSSYEQYF. Written as DNA, the CDR3 is TGTGCCAGTAGTCCTCTCCCGGACAGTTCATACGAGCAGTACTTC.

This rearrangement joins TRBV20-1 to TRBJ2-7; D possibly matches TRBD1 or TRBD2 (5 bases each). Trimming stripped 4 bases from V and 2 bases from J, with 9 bases between. This CDR3 has 12 residues. Germline V gives CDR1 DFQATT, CDR2 SNEGSKA (reference sequence). The CDR3 coding sequence is TGCAGTGCTATTGAGGGACCCTACGAGCAGTACTTC. Translated: CSAIEGPYEQYF.

The chain is built from TRBV7-9 and TRBJ1-1; no firm D call. This CDR3 has 13 amino acids. Germline V gives CDR1 SEHNR, CDR2 FQNEAQ (reference sequence). The V and J ends lost 3 bases and 4 bases respectively, with 9 bases between them. In DNA form, the CDR3 reads TGTGCCAGCAGCTTTCCCCGCAGCACTGAAGCTTTCTTT. Its translation is CASSFPRSTEAFF.

The genes are TRBV7-2 and TRBJ2-3, with TRBD1 matching over 7 bases. This CDR3 has 15 amino acids. V was pared by 4 bases and J by 0 bases, with 4 bases of the junction left unmatched. CDR1 SGHTA and CDR2 FQGNSA come from the germline V gene. CDR3 sequence: CASSSQTGSTDTQYF. The CDR3 region has the DNA TGTGCCAGCAGCTCCCAGACAGGGAGCACAGATACGCAGTATTTT.

The genes are TRBV20-1 and TRBJ1-1; no clear D. The CDR3 spans 11 residues. Germline V gene sequence: CDR1 DFQATT, CDR2 SNEGSKA (reference sequence). Trimming removed 1 base at V and 1 base at J, with 1 base between. This CDR3 reads CSARGNTEAFF. The CDR3, as DNA: TGCAGTGCTAGAGGGAACACTGAAGCTTTCTTT.

This clone was counted a few times. The rearrangement uses TRBV2 and TRBJ2-1; TRBD2 matches 8 bases. The CDR3 sequence is 15 residues long. Germline loops: CDR1 SNHLY, CDR2 FYNNEI. The V and J ends lost 5 bases and 8 bases, in that order; junction bases with no gene match: 11. Written as DNA, the CDR3 is TGTGCCAGCAGTACGGGACTAGACCCCCGACATGAGCAGTTCTTC. Amino acid sequence: CASSTGLDPRHEQFF.

About this clone: This same CDR3 is encoded by further DNA sequences in the sample. J is TRBJ1-1 and V is TRBV2; tentative D call: TRBD1 (5 bases). CDR3 length equals 13 residues. CDR1 is SNHLY and CDR2 is FYNNEI in the germline V gene. V lost 6 bases to trimming and J lost 1 base, with 9 bases between them. This CDR3 reads CASRGTGNTEAFF. CDR3 nucleotides: TGTGCCAGCAGGGGCACAGGGAACACTGAAGCTTTCTTT.

The chain couples TRBV3-1 (or the pseudogene TRBV3-2) to TRBJ1-1; D gene uncertain. Germline CDR1 and CDR2: LGHDT and YNNKEL (reference sequence). The ends were cut back, 0 bases at V and 6 bases at J, with 14 bases in the middle. The CDR3 extends over 15 amino acids. CDR3 in DNA: TGTGCCAGCAGCCAAGATTTTGCCGGAAGGGCTGAAGCTTTCTTT. This sequence encodes CASSQDFAGRAEAFF.

The rearrangement uses TRBV12-3 or TRBV12-4 and TRBJ2-7; TRBD1 matches 7 bases. The junction had 3 bases not matched to a gene; V was cut back by 3 bases and J by 4 bases. The CDR3 covers 13 residues. The CDR3 DNA reads as TGTGCCAGCAGTTTGAACAGGGGATACGAGCAGTACTTC. Its translation: CASSLNRGYEQYF.

J is TRBJ1-3 and V is TRBV18; D perhaps matches TRBD1 (6 bases). This CDR3 is built from 17 residues. V shed 2 bases and J shed 2 bases, with 16 bases lying between them. Germline CDR1 and CDR2: KGHSH and LQKENI. This chain's CDR3 is CASSPFGGQGAGNTIYF. The DNA for the CDR3 is TGTGCCAGCTCACCATTCGGGGGACAAGGCGCTGGAAACACCATATATTTT.

J is TRBJ2-3 and V is TRBV4-2, with D possibly being TRBD2 (6 bases). Trimming pared 1 base from V and 0 bases from J, leaving 11 bases between. Germline lookup yields CDR1 LGHNA and CDR2 YNFKEQ. This CDR3 is built from 16 residues. The CDR3 DNA reads as TGTGCCAGCAGCCAAGCCGGGAGATTCAGCACAGATACGCAGTATTTT. Residues: CASSQAGRFSTDTQYF.

The chain uses TRBV5-5 and TRBJ2-1; D not certain. The CDR3 contains 15 residues. Germline-derived CDR1 and CDR2 are SGHKS and YYEKEE (reference sequence). Trimming took 4 bases from V and 1 from J, leaving 12 bases between them. This CDR3 is CASSADAISYNEQFF. CDR3 coding DNA: TGTGCCAGCAGCGCCGACGCGATATCCTACAATGAGCAGTTCTTC.

J is TRBJ2-2 and V is TRBV6-1; 7 bases align to TRBD1. With 0 bases clipped from V and 4 bases from J, the junction kept 8 bases outside the gene matches. The CDR3 consists of 17 residues. Germline V gene lookup returns CDR1 MNHNS and CDR2 SASEGT. CDR3 in DNA: TGTGCCAGCAGTGAAGCCCACGGGACAGCGGTCACCGGGGAGCTGTTTTTT. It encodes CASSEAHGTAVTGELFF.

As DNA, the CDR3 is TGTGCCTGGAGTCTTACTAGCGAGGGCGAGCAGTACTTC. This sequence encodes CAWSLTSEGEQYF. The J gene is TRBJ2-7, the V gene TRBV30; 7 nucleotides align to TRBD2. The CDR3 loop spans 13 amino acids. V lost 2 bases to trimming and J lost 6 bases; unmatched junction nucleotides: 7. Germline V CDR1 and CDR2: GTSNPN, SVGIG (reference sequence).

The genes are TRBV27 and TRBJ1-1, with TRBD1 as a possible D gene (5 bases). V lost 1 base to trimming and J lost 1 base, with 10 bases between them. This CDR3 is built from 15 residues. Germline V gene sequence: CDR1 MNHEY, CDR2 SMNVEV (reference sequence). CDR3: CASSLWGGENTEAFF. Written as DNA, the CDR3 is TGTGCCAGCAGTTTATGGGGGGGTGAGAACACTGAAGCTTTCTTT.

The rearrangement links TRBV6-5 to TRBJ2-2; tentative D call: TRBD1 (5 bases). Germline V gives CDR1 MNHEY, CDR2 SVGAGI. V lost 6 bases and J lost 1, with 9 bases in between. This CDR3 region has 14 residues. CDR3 coding DNA: TGTGCCAGCAGCGGACAACAGAACACCGGGGAGCTGTTTTTT. Residues: CASSGQQNTGELFF.